The 29 T cell receptor beta chains in this list originate from one sample, sequenced in a study of OX40 agonist ivuxolimab in advanced cancers. TCRdb's table, derived via immunoSEQ multiplex PCR, lists solely in-frame clones and lacks some. The profile shows roughly 30,000 clones, roughly 87% of them singletons. Material: CD4+ or CD8+ T cells sorted from blood, obtained in a trial of the OX40 agonist ivuxolimab. All receptors derive from an adult with an advanced solid tumor such as melanoma, head and neck, liver or kidney cancer.

The chain carries TRBV9 and TRBJ2-5, with 8 bases lining up with TRBD1. Germline V gives CDR1 SGDLS, CDR2 YYNGEE. The V gene end was trimmed by 4 bases and the J gene end by 4 bases; junction bases not matched to a gene: 9. There are 15 residues in the CDR3. CDR3 sequence reads: CASSPSLTGVETQYF. CDR3 DNA sequence: TGTGCCAGCAGCCCCAGCTTGACAGGGGTAGAGACCCAGTACTTC.

The chain is built from TRBV13 and TRBJ1-3; D possibly corresponds to TRBD1 (6 bases). V lost 5 bases and J 4 bases, leaving 18 bases between the germline ends. Looked up from germline, CDR1 is PRHDT and CDR2 is FYEKMQ (reference sequence). CDR3 size: 16 residues. The chain's CDR3 is CASSLRGSGVGNTIYF. The CDR3 DNA follows: TGTGCCAGCAGCCTGAGGGGGTCAGGGGTAGGAAACACCATATATTTT.

The CDR3 sequence is CASSTYKWADTQYF. Here the CDR3 DNA reads TGTGCCAGCAGCACATACAAATGGGCAGATACGCAGTATTTT. This chain links TRBV9 with TRBJ2-3; D unclear. V was cut by 4 bases and J by 4 bases, with 13 bases left in between. Germline lookup yields CDR1 SGDLS and CDR2 YYNGEE. The CDR3 is 14 residues long.

The chain recombines TRBV27 with TRBJ1-1; no clear D gene. Per germline, CDR1 MNHEY and CDR2 SMNVEV (reference sequence). The CDR3 is 12 amino acids. Trimming shortened V by 5 bases and J by 8 bases, and 12 bases separated the two germline ends. In nucleotides, the CDR3 is TGTGCCAGCAGTCCTGTTGGGGTAGAAGCTTTCTTT. This encodes CASSPVGVEAFF.

The chain couples TRBV7-9 to TRBJ2-7, with D unresolved. Germline CDR1 SEHNR, CDR2 FQNEAQ (reference sequence). Trimming cost V 5 bases and J 2 bases, with 10 bases left between them. The CDR3 covers 13 residues. This CDR3 reads CASSPKGTYEQYF. The CDR3 nucleotides are TGTGCCAGCAGCCCGAAGGGAACCTACGAGCAGTACTTC.

This chain uses TRBV13 with TRBJ2-2, with 7 bases matching TRBD1. The CDR3 is 16 residues long. The V and J ends lost 5 bases and 3 bases, in that order; junction bases with no gene match: 9. Looked up from germline, CDR1 is PRHDT and CDR2 is FYEKMQ (reference sequence). CDR3 in amino acids: CASSRETGRDTGELFF. CDR3 in DNA: TGTGCCAGCAGCCGCGAGACAGGGAGAGACACCGGGGAGCTGTTTTTT.

DNA of the CDR3: TGTGCCAGCAGTCTGACTAGGGCTAGCGGGAGCCCCTACGAGCAGTACTTC. Protein product: CASSLTRASGSPYEQYF. The chain links TRBV27 to TRBJ2-7; 10 bases agree with TRBD2. The germline V gene has CDR1 MNHEY and CDR2 SMNVEV (reference sequence). V was clipped by 5 bases and J by 2 bases; unmatched bases: 12. The CDR3 loop spans 17 amino acids.

The V and J genes are TRBV9 and TRBJ2-7; D is undetermined. Trimming stripped 4 bases from V and 2 bases from J, with 13 bases between. Per the germline V gene, CDR1 is SGDLS and CDR2 is YYNGEE. This CDR3 has 14 amino acids. The CDR3: CASSTPDNPYEQYF. In DNA, the CDR3 is TGTGCCAGCAGCACCCCAGATAACCCCTACGAGCAGTACTTC.

The V call is TRBV5-5, the J call TRBJ2-7; no firm D call. CDR1 is SGHKS, CDR2 YYEKEE, per germline (reference sequence). The CDR3 runs to 12 residues. V was trimmed by 0 bases and J by 3 bases, leaving 4 bases between them. CDR3 in DNA: TGTGCCAGCAGCTTGGACGGCTACGAGCAGTACTTC. Translation: CASSLDGYEQYF. The entire variable domain, with the rest obtained from reference TRBV5-5 and TRBJ2-7, is as follows: DAGVTQSPTHLIKTRGQQVTLRCSPISGHKSVSWYQQVLGQGPQFIFQYYEKEERGRGNFPDRFSARQFPNYSSELNVNALLLGDSALYLCASSLDGYEQYFGPGTRLTVT.

The chain links TRBV2 to TRBJ2-7; 14 nucleotides agree with TRBD2. The CDR3 sequence is 17 residues long. Germline lookup yields CDR1 SNHLY and CDR2 FYNNEI. With 3 bases clipped from V and 5 bases from J, the junction kept 9 bases outside the gene matches. CDR3 sequence (DNA): TGTGCCAGCAGTGAGAGACTAGCGGGAGGGCCGATCAACGAGCAGTACTTC. Its translation: CASSERLAGGPINEQYF.

This clone was found once. CDR3 in amino acids: CASSVGGGRVNEQFF. The CDR3 DNA reads as TGTGCCAGCAGCGTCGGGGGGGGACGCGTCAATGAGCAGTTCTTC. The chain has TRBV9 and TRBJ2-1; 8 bases fit TRBD2. The V gene end was trimmed by 2 bases and the J gene end by 6 bases; junction bases not matched to a gene: 7. Per the germline V gene, CDR1 is SGDLS and CDR2 is YYNGEE. The CDR3 has 15 residues.

The chain uses TRBV6-4 and TRBJ2-7; 10 bases are shared with TRBD2. The germline V gene encodes CDR1 MRHNA and CDR2 SNTAGT. This CDR3 contains 16 residues. V was pared by 8 bases and J by 4 bases, with 14 bases of the junction left unmatched. DNA for the CDR3: TGTGCCAGCGGCCAAGGAAAGACTAGCGGGTTTTACGAGCAGTACTTC. Encoded protein: CASGQGKTSGFYEQYF.

The sample holds a few counts of this clone. The chain joins TRBV9 to TRBJ1-2; D gene uncertain. The CDR3 is 13 amino acids. The germline V and J ends were trimmed by 3 bases and 4 bases, with 10 bases remaining between them. Per germline, CDR1 SGDLS and CDR2 YYNGEE. CDR3 protein: CASSGDTSYGYTF. The DNA of the CDR3 is TGTGCCAGCAGCGGCGACACTTCCTATGGCTACACCTTC.

This CDR3 reads CASSEYPGGAEQFF. DNA for the CDR3: TGCGCCAGCAGCGAGTATCCCGGGGGCGCTGAGCAGTTCTTC. The rearrangement joins TRBV4-3 to TRBJ2-1; D might be TRBD1 or TRBD2, each matching 6 bases. Germline V CDR1 and CDR2: LGHNA, YSLEER. The CDR3 has 14 amino acids. V lost 5 bases to trimming and J lost 9 bases, with 17 bases between them.

The rearrangement joins TRBV5-5 to TRBJ1-2, with D uncertain. Trimming stripped 2 bases from V and 3 bases from J, with 14 bases between. CDR3 length: 15 residues. Germline V gives CDR1 SGHKS, CDR2 YYEKEE (reference sequence). As DNA, the CDR3 is TGTGCCAGCAGCTTTACGAGGCGGGCCGACTATGGCTACACCTTC. This sequence encodes CASSFTRRADYGYTF.

CDR3: CASTWTGWGETQYF. DNA for the CDR3: TGTGCCAGCACCTGGACAGGGTGGGGAGAGACCCAGTACTTC. The chain has TRBV28 and TRBJ2-5, with TRBD1 matching 8 bases. The J segment lost 4 bases and the V segment lost 7 bases, leaving 8 bases of the junction unmatched. Germline V lookup: CDR1 MDHEN, CDR2 SYDVKM. CDR3 length: 14 amino acids.

This clone was seen just once. This sequence joins TRBV5-1 and TRBJ1-1; D gene unclear. CDR1 and CDR2 from the germline V gene are SGHRS and YFSETQ. V gave up 0 bases and J gave up 1 base, with 13 bases separating them. CDR3 length: 16 residues. For the CDR3, the DNA is TGCGCCAGCAGCTTGGCCTTCCGGGCCGGGAACACTGAAGCTTTCTTT. Encoded protein: CASSLAFRAGNTEAFF.

J is TRBJ2-2 and V is TRBV21-1; TRBD1, the table's D call, lacks a check against the DNA. TRBV21-1 is assigned pseudogene status. The CDR3 has 17 residues. The CDR3 reads CASSKGIRGIVTGELFF. In DNA, the CDR3 is TGTGCCAGCAGCAAAGGAATTCGTGGCATCGTCACCGGGGAGCTGTTTTTT.

This clone was seen only a few times. The chain recombines TRBV19 with TRBJ1-1; no reliable D call. The CDR3 contains 16 residues. In germline, CDR1 is LNHDA, CDR2 SQIVND (reference sequence). V dropped 7 bases and J dropped 0 bases, with 18 bases sitting between them. The CDR3 loop reads CASNEKGPFMNTEAFF. As DNA, the CDR3 is TGTGCCAGTAATGAAAAGGGCCCTTTTATGAACACTGAAGCTTTCTTT.

The chain uses TRBV15 and TRBJ1-5, with a tentative D call TRBD1 (6 bases). The CDR3 runs 15 residues. From germline, CDR1 is LNHNV and CDR2 YYDKDF (reference sequence). The germline V and J ends were trimmed by 5 bases and 0 bases, with 11 bases remaining between them. The CDR3 DNA follows: TGTGCCACCAGCCCAGGGGCCTTTAGCAATCAGCCCCAGCATTTT. Translating it yields CATSPGAFSNQPQHF.

The chain uses TRBV11-1 and TRBJ1-2; D is possibly TRBD1 (5 bases). CDR1 is SGHAT and CDR2 is FQDESV in the germline V gene (reference sequence). V was cut by 0 bases and J by 6 bases, with 8 bases left in between. The CDR3 totals 13 residues. The chain's CDR3 is CASSLAAGNGYTF. The CDR3 DNA reads TGTGCCAGCAGCTTAGCGGCAGGGAATGGCTACACCTTC.

V and J are TRBV4-3 and TRBJ1-2; D gene unclear. V was pared by 0 bases and J by 9 bases, with 17 bases between. CDR3 length: 15 residues. Germline-derived CDR1 and CDR2 are LGHNA and YSLEER. The CDR3 protein is CASSQEPGASRSYTF. The CDR3 DNA sequence: TGCGCCAGCAGCCAAGAACCCGGAGCAAGCCGGAGCTACACCTTC.

This chain joins TRBV6-5 and TRBJ1-1; weak D call: TRBD1 (5 bases). The CDR3 contains 13 residues. Germline lookup yields CDR1 MNHEY and CDR2 SVGAGI. Trimming removed 6 bases at V and 1 base at J, with 9 bases between. CDR3 in DNA: TGTGCCAGCAGGGGGGTTCGGAACACTGAAGCTTTCTTT. It translates to CASRGVRNTEAFF.

The chain joins TRBV6-1 to TRBJ1-5; D is perhaps TRBD1 (6 bases). CDR1 MNHNS and CDR2 SASEGT come from the germline V gene. V lost 2 bases and J 14 bases, leaving 13 bases between the germline ends. The CDR3 loop spans 12 amino acids. The CDR3 is CASSESSGAEHF. CDR3 sequence (DNA): TGTGCCAGCAGTGAATCTTCGGGGGCTGAGCATTTT.

CDR3: CASSPGQGAGYGYTF. The CDR3, as DNA: TGCGCCAGCAGCCCGGGACAGGGGGCGGGCTATGGCTACACCTTC. The J gene is TRBJ1-2, the V gene TRBV4-1; 12 nucleotides line up with TRBD1. Germline values: CDR1 MGHRA, CDR2 YSYEKL. This CDR3 is built from 15 residues. The V and J ends lost 4 bases and 4 bases, in that order; junction bases with no gene match: 4.

The chain combines TRBV11-1 with TRBJ2-5; D might be TRBD1 (6 bases). Trimming left V 1 base short and J 5 bases short, with 23 bases between. The germline V gene has CDR1 SGHAT and CDR2 FQDESV (reference sequence). The CDR3 spans 18 residues. CDR3: CASSLVLSTGSEWETQYF. The CDR3 DNA sequence: TGTGCCAGCAGCTTAGTCCTCTCTACAGGGAGTGAGTGGGAGACCCAGTACTTC.

The gene calls are TRBV4-3 and TRBJ2-1, with TRBD2 matching over 9 bases. This CDR3 has 16 residues. Germline V gene data show CDR1 as LGHNA and CDR2 as YSLEER. J gave up 5 bases and V 3 bases, and 8 bases lay outside the gene matches. The CDR3 is CASSHKTSGPDNEQFF. Written as DNA, the CDR3 is TGCGCCAGCAGCCACAAGACTAGCGGACCTGACAATGAGCAGTTCTTC.

The chain has TRBV27 and TRBJ1-3; unclear D gene. V lost 0 bases, J lost 4 bases, and 7 bases lay in between. Germline V CDR1 and CDR2: MNHEY, SMNVEV (reference sequence). The CDR3 contains 14 residues. The CDR3 spells CASSLSPGGNTIYF. The DNA for the CDR3 is TGTGCCAGCAGTTTATCTCCGGGGGGAAACACCATATATTTT.

This clone was recorded once. The chain couples TRBV4-3 to TRBJ2-7; 10 bases align to TRBD1. The CDR3 contains 15 residues. CDR1 and CDR2 (germline): LGHNA, YSLEER. V was clipped by 3 bases and J by 1 base; unmatched bases: 3. The CDR3 reads CASSQGTGASYEQYF. In DNA, the CDR3 is TGCGCCAGCAGCCAGGGGACAGGGGCGTCCTACGAGCAGTACTTC.